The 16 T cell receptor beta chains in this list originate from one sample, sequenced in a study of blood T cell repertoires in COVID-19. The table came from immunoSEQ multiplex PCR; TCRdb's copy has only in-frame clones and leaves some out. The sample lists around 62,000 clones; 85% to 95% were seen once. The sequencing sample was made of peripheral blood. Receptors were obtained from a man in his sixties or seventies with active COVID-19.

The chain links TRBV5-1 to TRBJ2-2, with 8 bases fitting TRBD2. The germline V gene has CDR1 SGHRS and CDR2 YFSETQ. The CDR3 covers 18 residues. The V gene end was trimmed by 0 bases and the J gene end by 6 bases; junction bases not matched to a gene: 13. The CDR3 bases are TGCGCCAGCAGCTTGGACGGGACTAGTGTTAGGTATGCCGGGGAGCTGTTTTTT. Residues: CASSLDGTSVRYAGELFF.

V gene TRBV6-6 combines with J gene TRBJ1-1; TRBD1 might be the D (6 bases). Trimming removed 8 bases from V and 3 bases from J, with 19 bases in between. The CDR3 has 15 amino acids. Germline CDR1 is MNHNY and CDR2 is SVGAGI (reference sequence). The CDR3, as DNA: TGTGCCAGCTACAACGTCGGGGGGCGGGACACTGAAGCTTTCTTT. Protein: CASYNVGGRDTEAFF.

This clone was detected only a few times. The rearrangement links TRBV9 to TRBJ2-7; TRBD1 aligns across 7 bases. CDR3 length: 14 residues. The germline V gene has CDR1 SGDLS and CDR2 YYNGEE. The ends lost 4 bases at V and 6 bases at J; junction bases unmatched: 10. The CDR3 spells CASSSRDSTSEQYF. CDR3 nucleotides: TGTGCCAGCAGCTCCCGGGACAGCACAAGCGAGCAGTACTTC.

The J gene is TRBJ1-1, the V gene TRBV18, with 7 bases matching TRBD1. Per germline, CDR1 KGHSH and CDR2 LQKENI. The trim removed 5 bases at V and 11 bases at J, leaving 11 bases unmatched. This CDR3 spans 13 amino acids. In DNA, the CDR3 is TGTGCCAGCTCAACTGACAGGGATTTACTCGCTTTCTTT. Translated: CASSTDRDLLAFF. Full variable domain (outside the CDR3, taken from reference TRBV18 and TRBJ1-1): NAGVMQNPRHLVRRRGQEARLRCSPMKGHSHVYWYRQLPEEGLKFMVYLQKENIIDESGMPKERFSAEFPKEGPSILRIQQVVRGDSAAYFCASSTDRDLLAFFGQGTRLTVV.

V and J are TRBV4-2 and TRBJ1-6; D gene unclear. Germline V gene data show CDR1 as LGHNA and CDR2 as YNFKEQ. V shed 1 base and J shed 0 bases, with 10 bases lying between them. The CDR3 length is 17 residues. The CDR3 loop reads CASSQGPVSSYNSPLHF. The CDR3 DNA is TGTGCCAGCAGCCAAGGTCCGGTGAGCTCCTATAATTCACCCCTCCACTTT.

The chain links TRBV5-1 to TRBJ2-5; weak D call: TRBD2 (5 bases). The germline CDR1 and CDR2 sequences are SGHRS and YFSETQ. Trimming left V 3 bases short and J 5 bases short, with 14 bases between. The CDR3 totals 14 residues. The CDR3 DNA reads TGCGCCAGCAGCTCCCACCGTACGGGGGAGACCCAGTACTTC. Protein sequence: CASSSHRTGETQYF.

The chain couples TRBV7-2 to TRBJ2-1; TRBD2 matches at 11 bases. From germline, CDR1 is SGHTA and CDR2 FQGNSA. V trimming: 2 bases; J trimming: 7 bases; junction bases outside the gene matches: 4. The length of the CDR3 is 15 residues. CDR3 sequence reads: CASSLLAGGSNEQFF. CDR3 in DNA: TGTGCCAGCAGCTTACTAGCGGGGGGATCGAATGAGCAGTTCTTC.

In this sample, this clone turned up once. The CDR3 DNA reads as TGTGCCAGCAGCTTGGTCGGGACAGGGGCTGGAAACACCATATATTTT. Translating it yields CASSLVGTGAGNTIYF. This rearrangement joins TRBV5-8 to TRBJ1-3, with TRBD1 matching 10 bases. The junction had 2 bases not matched to a gene; V was cut back by 0 bases and J by 2 bases. This CDR3 region has 16 residues. In germline, CDR1 is SGHTS, CDR2 YDEGEE.

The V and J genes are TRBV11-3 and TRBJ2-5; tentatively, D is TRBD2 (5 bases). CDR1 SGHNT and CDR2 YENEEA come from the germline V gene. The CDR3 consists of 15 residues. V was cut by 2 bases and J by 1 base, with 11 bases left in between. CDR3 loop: CASSLKRNIQETQYF. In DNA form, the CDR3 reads TGTGCCAGCAGCTTAAAGCGGAACATCCAAGAGACCCAGTACTTC.

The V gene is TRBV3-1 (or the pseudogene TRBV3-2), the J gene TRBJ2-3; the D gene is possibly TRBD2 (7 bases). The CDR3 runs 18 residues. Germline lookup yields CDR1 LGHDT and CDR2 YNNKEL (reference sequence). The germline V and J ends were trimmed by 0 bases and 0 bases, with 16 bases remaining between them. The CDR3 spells CASSQDLEGGGSTDTQYF. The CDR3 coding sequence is TGTGCCAGCAGCCAAGATCTCGAGGGGGGGGGTAGCACAGATACGCAGTATTTT.

CDR3 bases: TGTGCCAGCATCCTCCGCGGGGGGGATGGGGACGAGCAGTACGTC. It specifies CASILRGGDGDEQYV. This chain joins TRBV11-1 and TRBJ2-7; TRBD2 matches at 9 bases. Per germline, CDR1 SGHAT and CDR2 FQDESV (reference sequence). V lost 7 bases and J lost 5; bases outside the gene matches: 12. CDR3 length: 15 residues.

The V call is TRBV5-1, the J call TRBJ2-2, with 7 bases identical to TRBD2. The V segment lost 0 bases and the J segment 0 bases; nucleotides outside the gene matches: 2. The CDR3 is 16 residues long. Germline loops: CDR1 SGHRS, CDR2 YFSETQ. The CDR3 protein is CASSLGTSANTGELFF. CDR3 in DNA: TGCGCCAGCAGCTTGGGTACTAGCGCGAACACCGGGGAGCTGTTTTTT.

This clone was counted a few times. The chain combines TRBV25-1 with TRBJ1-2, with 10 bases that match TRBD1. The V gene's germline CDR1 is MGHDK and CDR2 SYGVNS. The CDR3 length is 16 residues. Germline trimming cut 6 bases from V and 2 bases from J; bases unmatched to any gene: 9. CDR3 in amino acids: CASSAPGQGMNYGYTF. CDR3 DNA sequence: TGTGCCAGCAGCGCACCGGGACAGGGGATGAACTATGGCTACACCTTC.

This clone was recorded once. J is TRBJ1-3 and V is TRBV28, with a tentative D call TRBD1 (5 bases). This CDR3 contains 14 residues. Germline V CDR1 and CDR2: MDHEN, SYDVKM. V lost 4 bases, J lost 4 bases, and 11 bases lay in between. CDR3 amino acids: CASSSPGPGNTIYF. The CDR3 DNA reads TGTGCCAGCAGTTCCCCAGGGCCCGGAAACACCATATATTTT.

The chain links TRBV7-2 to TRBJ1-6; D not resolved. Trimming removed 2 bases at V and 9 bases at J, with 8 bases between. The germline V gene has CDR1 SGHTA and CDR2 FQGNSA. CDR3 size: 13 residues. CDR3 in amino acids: CASSLNLPSPLHF. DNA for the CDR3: TGTGCCAGCAGCTTAAACCTACCTTCACCCCTCCACTTT. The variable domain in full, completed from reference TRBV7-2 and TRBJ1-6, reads GAGVSQSPSNKVTEKGKDVELRCDPISGHTALYWYRQSLGQGLEFLIYFQGNSAPDKSGLPSDRFSAERTGGSVSTLTIQRTQQEDSAVYLCASSLNLPSPLHFGNGTRLTVT.

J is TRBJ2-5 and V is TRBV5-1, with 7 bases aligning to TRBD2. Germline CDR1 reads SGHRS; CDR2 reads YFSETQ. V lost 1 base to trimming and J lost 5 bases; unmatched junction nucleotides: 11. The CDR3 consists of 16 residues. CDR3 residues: CASSLRASGARETQYF. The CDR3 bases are TGCGCCAGCAGCTTGCGGGCTAGCGGAGCCAGGGAGACCCAGTACTTC.